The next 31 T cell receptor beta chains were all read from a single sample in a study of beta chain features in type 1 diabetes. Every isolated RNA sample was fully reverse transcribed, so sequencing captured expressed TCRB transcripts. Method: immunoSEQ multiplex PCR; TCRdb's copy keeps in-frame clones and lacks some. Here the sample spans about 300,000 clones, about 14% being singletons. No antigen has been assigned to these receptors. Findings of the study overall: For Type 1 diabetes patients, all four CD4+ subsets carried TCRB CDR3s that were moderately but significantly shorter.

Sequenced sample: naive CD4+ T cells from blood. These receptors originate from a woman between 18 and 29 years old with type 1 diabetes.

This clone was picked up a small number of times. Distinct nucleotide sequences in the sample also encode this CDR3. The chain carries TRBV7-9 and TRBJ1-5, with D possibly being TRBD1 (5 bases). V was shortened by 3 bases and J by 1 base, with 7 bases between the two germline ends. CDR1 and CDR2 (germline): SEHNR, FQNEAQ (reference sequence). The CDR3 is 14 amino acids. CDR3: CASSLDTSNQPQHF. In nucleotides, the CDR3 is TGTGCCAGCAGCTTGGACACGAGCAATCAGCCCCAGCATTTT.

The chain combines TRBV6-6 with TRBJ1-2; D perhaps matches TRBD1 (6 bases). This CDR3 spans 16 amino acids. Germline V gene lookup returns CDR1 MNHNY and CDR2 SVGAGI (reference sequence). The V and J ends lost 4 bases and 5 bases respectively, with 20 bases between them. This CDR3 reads CASSSTGGAGGYGYTF. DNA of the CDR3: TGTGCCAGCAGTTCTACCGGGGGGGCTGGGGGTTATGGCTACACCTTC.

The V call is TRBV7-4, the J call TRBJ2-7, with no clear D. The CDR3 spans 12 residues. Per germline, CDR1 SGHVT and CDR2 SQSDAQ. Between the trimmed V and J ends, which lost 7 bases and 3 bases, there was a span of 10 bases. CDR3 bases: TGTGCCAGCAAGCATGGGCACTACGAGCAGTACTTC. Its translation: CASKHGHYEQYF.

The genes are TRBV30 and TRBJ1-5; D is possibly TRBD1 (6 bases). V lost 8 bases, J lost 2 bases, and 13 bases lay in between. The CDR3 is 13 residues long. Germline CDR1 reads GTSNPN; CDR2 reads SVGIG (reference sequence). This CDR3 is CASQDSGNQPQHF. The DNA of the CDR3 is TGTGCCAGCCAGGACAGTGGCAATCAGCCCCAGCATTTT.

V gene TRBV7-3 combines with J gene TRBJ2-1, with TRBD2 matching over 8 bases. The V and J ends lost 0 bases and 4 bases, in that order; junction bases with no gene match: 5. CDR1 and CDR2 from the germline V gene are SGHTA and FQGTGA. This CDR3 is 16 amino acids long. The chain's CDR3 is CASSLTATSEYNEQFF. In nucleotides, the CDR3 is TGTGCCAGCAGCTTAACGGCGACTAGCGAGTACAATGAGCAGTTCTTC.

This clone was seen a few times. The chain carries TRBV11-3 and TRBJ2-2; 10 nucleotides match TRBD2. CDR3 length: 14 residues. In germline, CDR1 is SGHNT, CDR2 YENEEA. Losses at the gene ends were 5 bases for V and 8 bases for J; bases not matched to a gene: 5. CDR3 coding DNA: TGTGCCAGCAGCCAGCGGGAGGGGTCGGGGGAGCTGTTTTTT. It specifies CASSQREGSGELFF. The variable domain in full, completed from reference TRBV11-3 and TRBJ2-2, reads EAGVVQSPRYKIIEKKQPVAFWCNPISGHNTLYWYLQNLGQGPELLIRYENEEAVDDSQLPKDRFSAERLKGVDSTLKIQPAELGDSAVYLCASSQREGSGELFFGEGSRLTVL.

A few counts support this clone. DNA for the CDR3: TGTGCCAGCAGCTTTGCTAGCGGGAGGGCAGATACGCAGTATTTT. This codes for CASSFASGRADTQYF. The chain links TRBV7-9 to TRBJ2-3; TRBD2 aligns across 12 bases. The germline V gene encodes CDR1 SEHNR and CDR2 FQNEAQ (reference sequence). V shed 3 bases, J shed 4 bases, and the junction held 2 bases outside the gene matches. This CDR3 spans 15 amino acids.

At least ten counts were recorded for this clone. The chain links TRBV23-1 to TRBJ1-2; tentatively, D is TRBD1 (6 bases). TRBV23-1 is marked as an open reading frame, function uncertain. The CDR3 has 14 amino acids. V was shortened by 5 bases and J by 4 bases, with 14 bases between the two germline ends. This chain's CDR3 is CASSEQGSAYGYTF. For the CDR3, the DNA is TGCGCCAGCAGTGAACAGGGCTCTGCCTATGGCTACACCTTC.

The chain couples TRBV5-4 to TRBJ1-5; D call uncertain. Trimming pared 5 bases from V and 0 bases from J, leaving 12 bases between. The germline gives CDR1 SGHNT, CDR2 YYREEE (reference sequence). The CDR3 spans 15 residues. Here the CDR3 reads CASREGLGSNQPQHF. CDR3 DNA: TGTGCCAGCAGGGAGGGTTTGGGTAGCAATCAGCCCCAGCATTTT.

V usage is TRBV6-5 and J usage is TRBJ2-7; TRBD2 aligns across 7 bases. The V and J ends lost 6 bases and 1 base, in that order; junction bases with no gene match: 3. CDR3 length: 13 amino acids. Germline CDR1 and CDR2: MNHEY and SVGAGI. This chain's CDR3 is CASRSGGSYEQYF. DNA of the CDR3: TGTGCCAGCAGGTCGGGAGGATCCTACGAGCAGTACTTC.

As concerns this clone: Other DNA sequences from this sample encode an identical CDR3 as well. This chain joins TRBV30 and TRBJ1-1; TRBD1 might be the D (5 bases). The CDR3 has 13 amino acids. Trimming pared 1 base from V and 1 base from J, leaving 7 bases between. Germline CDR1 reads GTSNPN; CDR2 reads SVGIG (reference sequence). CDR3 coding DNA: TGTGCCTGGAGTGGCGGGGGGAACACTGAAGCTTTCTTT. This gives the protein CAWSGGGNTEAFF.

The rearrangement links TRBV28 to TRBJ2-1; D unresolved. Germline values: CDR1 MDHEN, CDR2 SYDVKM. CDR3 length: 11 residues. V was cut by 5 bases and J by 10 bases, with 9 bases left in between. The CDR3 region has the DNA TGTGCCAGCAGTCACCTCAGGGAGCAGTTCTTC. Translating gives CASSHLREQFF.

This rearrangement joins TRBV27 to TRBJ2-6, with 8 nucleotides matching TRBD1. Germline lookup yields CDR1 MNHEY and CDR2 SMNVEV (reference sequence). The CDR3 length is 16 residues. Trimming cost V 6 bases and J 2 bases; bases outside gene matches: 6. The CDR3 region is CASRAVQGAGANVLTF. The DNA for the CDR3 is TGTGCCAGCAGAGCGGTACAGGGGGCTGGGGCCAACGTCCTGACTTTC. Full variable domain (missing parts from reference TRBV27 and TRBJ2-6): EAQVTQNPRYLITVTGKKLTVTCSQNMNHEYMSWYRQDPGLGLRQIYYSMNVEVTDKGDVPEGYKVSRKEKRNFPLILESPSPNQTSLYFCASRAVQGAGANVLTFGAGSRLTVL.

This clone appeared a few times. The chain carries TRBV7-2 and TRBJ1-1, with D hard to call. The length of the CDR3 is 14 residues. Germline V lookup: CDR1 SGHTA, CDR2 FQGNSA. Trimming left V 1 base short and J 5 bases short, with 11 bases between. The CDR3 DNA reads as TGTGCCAGCAGCTTAGTGGCTCCTCAGACTGAAGCTTTCTTT. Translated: CASSLVAPQTEAFF.

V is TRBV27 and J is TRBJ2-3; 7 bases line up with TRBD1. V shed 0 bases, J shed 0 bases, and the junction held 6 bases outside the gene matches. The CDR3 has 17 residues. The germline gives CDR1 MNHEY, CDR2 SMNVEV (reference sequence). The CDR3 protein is CASSLSRQGFSTDTQYF. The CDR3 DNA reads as TGTGCCAGCAGTTTATCCCGACAGGGTTTTAGCACAGATACGCAGTATTTT.

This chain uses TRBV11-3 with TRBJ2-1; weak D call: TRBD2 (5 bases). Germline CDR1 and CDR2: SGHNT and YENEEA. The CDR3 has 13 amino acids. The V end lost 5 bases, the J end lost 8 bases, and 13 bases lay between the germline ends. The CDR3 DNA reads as TGTGCCAGCAGCACCCGGGCCGGGGATGAGCAGTTCTTC. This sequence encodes CASSTRAGDEQFF. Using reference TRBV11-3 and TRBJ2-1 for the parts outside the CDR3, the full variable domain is EAGVVQSPRYKIIEKKQPVAFWCNPISGHNTLYWYLQNLGQGPELLIRYENEEAVDDSQLPKDRFSAERLKGVDSTLKIQPAELGDSAVYLCASSTRAGDEQFFGPGTRLTVL.

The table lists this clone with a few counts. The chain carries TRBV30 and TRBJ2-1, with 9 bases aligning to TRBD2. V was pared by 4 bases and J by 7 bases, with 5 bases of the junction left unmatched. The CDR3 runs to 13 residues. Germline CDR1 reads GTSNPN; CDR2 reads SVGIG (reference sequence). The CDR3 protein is CAWTSGTGNEQFF. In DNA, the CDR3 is TGTGCCTGGACTAGCGGGACTGGAAATGAGCAGTTCTTC.

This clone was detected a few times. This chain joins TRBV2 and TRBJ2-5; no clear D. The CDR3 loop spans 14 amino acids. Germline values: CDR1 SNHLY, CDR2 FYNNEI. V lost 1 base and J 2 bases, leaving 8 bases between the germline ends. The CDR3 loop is CASSEGGAQETQYF. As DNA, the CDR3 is TGTGCCAGCAGTGAAGGAGGAGCTCAAGAGACCCAGTACTTC.

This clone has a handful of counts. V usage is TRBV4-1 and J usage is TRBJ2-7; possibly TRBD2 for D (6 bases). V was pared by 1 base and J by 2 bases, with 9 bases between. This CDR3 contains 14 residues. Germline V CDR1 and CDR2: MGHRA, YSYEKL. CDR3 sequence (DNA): TGCGCCAGCAGCCAAGCGCCGGGGGCCTACGAGCAGTACTTC. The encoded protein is CASSQAPGAYEQYF.

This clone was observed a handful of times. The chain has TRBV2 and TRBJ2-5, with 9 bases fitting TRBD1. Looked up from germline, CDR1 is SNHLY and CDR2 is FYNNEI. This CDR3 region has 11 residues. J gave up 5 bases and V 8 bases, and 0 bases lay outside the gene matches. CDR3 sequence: CASGTGETQYF. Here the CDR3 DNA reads TGTGCCAGCGGGACAGGGGAGACCCAGTACTTC. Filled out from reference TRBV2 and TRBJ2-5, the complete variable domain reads EPEVTQTPSHQVTQMGQEVILRCVPISNHLYFYWYRQILGQKVEFLVSFYNNEISEKSEIFDDQFSVERPDGSNFTLKIRSTKLEDSAMYFCASGTGETQYFGPGTRLLVL.

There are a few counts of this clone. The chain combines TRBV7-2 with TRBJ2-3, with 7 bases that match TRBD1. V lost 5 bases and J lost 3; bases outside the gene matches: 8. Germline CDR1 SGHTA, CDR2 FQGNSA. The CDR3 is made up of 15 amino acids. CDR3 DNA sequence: TGTGCCAGCAGCCCCCACCTGGACAGGACAGATACGCAGTATTTT. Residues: CASSPHLDRTDTQYF.

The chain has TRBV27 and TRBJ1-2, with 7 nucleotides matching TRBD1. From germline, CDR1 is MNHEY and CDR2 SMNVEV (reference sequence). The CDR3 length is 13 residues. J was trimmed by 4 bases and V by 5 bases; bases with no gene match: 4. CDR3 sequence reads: CASSQTGIYGYTF. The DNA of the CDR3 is TGTGCCAGCAGTCAGACAGGGATCTATGGCTACACCTTC.

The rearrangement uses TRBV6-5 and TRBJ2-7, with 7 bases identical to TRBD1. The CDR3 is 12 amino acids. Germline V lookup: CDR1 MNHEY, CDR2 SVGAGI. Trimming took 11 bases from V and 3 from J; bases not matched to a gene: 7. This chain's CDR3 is CAGRQGIYEQYV. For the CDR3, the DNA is TGTGCCGGAAGACAGGGTATCTACGAGCAGTACGTC.

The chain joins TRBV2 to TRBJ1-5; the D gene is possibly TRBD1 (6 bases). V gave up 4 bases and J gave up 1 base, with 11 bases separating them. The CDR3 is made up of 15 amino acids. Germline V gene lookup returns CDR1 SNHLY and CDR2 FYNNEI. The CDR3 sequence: CASSAAGVSNQPQHF. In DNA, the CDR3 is TGTGCCAGCAGTGCTGCAGGGGTAAGCAATCAGCCCCAGCATTTT.

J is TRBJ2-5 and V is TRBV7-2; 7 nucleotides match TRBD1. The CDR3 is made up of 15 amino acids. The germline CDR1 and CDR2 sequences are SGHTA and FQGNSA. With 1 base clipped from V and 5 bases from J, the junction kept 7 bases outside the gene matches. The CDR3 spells CASSLVGGGVETQYF. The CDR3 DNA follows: TGTGCCAGCAGCTTAGTAGGGGGCGGAGTGGAGACCCAGTACTTC.

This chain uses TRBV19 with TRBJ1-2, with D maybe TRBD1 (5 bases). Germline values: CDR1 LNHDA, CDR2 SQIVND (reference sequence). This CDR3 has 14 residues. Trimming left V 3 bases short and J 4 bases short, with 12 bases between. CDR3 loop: CASSMRQGLYGYTF. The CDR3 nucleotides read TGTGCCAGTAGTATGCGGCAGGGTCTCTATGGCTACACCTTC.

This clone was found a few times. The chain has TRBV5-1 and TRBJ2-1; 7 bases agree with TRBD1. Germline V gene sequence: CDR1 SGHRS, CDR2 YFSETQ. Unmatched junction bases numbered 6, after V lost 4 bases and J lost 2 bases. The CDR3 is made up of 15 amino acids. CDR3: CASSAEQGPYNEQFF. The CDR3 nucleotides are TGCGCCAGCAGCGCCGAACAGGGGCCCTACAATGAGCAGTTCTTC.

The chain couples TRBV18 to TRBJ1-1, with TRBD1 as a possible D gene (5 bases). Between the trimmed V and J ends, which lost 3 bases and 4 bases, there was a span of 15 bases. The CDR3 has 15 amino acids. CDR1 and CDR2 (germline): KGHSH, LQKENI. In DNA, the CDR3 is TGTGCCAGCTCACCGATGGAGACAGCTAGCACTGAAGCTTTCTTT. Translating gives CASSPMETASTEAFF.

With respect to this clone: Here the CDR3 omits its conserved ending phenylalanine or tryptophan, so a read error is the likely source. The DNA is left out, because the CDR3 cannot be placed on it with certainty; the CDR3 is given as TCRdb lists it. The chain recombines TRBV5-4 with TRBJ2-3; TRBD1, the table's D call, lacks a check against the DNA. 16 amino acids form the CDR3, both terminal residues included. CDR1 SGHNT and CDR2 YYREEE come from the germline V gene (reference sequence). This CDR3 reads CASSLDAFILGTGLLV.

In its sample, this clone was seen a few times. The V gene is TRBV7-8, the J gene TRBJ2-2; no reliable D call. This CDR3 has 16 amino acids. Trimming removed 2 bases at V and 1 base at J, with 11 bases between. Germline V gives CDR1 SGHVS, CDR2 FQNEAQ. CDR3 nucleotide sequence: TGTGCCAGCAGCTTACGAGACATAGAGAACACCGGGGAGCTGTTTTTT. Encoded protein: CASSLRDIENTGELFF.

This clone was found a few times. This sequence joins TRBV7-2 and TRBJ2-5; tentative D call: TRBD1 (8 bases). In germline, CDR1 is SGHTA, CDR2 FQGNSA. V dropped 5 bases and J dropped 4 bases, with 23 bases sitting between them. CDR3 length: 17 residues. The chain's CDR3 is CASSPTGGGLGVETQYF. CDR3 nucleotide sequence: TGTGCCAGCAGCCCTACAGGGGGAGGGCTCGGCGTAGAGACCCAGTACTTC.